This TCR beta chain was obtained from a study of shared clonotypes between healthy human individuals. Turning to the study itself: Per donor, three plates held CD4 naive cells, three held CD4 memory, two held CD8 naive and one held CD8 memory.

In CD8 memory, CD45RO+ cells were put together with CCR7-negative CD45RA+ TemRA cells. Germline assignment: CDR1 SQVTM and CDR2 ANQGSEA. This CDR3 is built from 17 residues. V shed 4 bases and J 2 bases; nucleotides not matched to a gene: 12. Assay: immunoSEQ multiplex PCR; the TCRdb copy retains only in-frame clones and omits some. The sample has approximately 320,000 clones, 87% seen once. Study-level results: Non-shared clonotypes had lower generation probabilities than those shared by all four donors. The expectation was that sequencing depth would affect clonotype sharing among donors.

This clone was found once. What it binds is not known. This clonotype was obtained from a young man in good health. Sequenced material: memory CD8+ T cells sorted from blood. Subset described: CD45RO+ cells pooled with CCR7-negative TemRA cells. This chain joins TRBV29-1 and TRBJ2-7; TRBD2 aligns across 12 bases. CDR3 DNA sequence: TGCAGCGTTGGCGGGACGGCGACTAGCGGGAGAGCCTACGAGCAGTACTTC. It encodes CSVGGTATSGRAYEQYF.